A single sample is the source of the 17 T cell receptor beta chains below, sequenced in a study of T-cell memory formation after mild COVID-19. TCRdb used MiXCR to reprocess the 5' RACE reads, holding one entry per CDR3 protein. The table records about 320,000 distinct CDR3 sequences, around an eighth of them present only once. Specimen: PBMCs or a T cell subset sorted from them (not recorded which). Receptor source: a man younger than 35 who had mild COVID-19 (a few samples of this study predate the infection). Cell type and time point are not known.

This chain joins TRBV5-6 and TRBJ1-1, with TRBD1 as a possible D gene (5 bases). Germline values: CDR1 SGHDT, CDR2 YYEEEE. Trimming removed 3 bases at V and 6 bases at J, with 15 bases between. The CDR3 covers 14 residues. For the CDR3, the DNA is TGTGCCAGCAGCTCTCCGGGGAAGGGGCCTGAAGCTTTCTTT. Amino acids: CASSSPGKGPEAFF.

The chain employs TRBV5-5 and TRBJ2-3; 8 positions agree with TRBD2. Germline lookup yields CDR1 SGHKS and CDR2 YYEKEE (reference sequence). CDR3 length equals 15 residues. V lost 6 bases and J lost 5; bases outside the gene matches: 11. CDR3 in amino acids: CASTSTSGSGDTQYF. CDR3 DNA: TGTGCCAGCACCTCTACTAGCGGCTCGGGAGATACGCAGTATTTT.

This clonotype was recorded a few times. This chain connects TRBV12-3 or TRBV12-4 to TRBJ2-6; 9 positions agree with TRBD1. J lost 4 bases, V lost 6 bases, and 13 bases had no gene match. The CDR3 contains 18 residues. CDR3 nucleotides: TGTGCCAGCAGCCTCGCTCCGGGACAGGGTCCCGGGGCCAACGTCCTGACTTTC. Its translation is CASSLAPGQGPGANVLTF.

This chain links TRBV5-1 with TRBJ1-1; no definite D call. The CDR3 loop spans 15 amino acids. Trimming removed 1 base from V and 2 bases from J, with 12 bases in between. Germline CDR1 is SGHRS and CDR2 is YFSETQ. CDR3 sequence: CASSLFDLGNTEAFF. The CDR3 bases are TGCGCCAGCAGCTTGTTCGACTTGGGTAACACTGAAGCTTTCTTT.

CDR3 sequence (DNA): TGTGCCAGCAGCTTAGAAAGGGGCCTCTCCTACGAGCAGTACGTC. Translation gives CASSLERGLSYEQYV. The chain joins TRBV7-2 to TRBJ2-7, with D tentatively TRBD1 (5 bases). Germline V gene sequence: CDR1 SGHTA, CDR2 FQGNSA. V was pared by 1 base and J by 0 bases, with 10 bases between. The CDR3 has 15 amino acids.

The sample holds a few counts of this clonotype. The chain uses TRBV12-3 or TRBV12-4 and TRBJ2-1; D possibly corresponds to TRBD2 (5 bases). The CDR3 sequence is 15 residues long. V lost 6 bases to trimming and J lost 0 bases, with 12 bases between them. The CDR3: CASRTEASSYNEQFF. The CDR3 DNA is TGTGCCAGCAGGACGGAGGCAAGCTCCTACAATGAGCAGTTCTTC.

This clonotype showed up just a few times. CDR3 sequence reads: CASNTSPGRSPYEQYV. The CDR3 coding sequence is TGTGCCAGCAACACCTCGCCGGGGCGGTCCCCCTACGAGCAGTACGTC. The gene calls are TRBV7-6 and TRBJ2-7, with D perhaps given as TRBD1 or TRBD2 (5 bases each). The ends were cut back, 7 bases at V and 2 bases at J, with 21 bases in the middle. CDR3 length: 16 residues. Germline V lookup: CDR1 SGHVS, CDR2 FNYEAQ.

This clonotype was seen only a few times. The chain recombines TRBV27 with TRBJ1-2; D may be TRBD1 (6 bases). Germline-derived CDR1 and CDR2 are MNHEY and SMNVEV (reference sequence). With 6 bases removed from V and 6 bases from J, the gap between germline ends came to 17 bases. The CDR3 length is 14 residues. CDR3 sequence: CASSPLPTGNGYTF. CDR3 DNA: TGTGCCAGCAGCCCACTCCCCACAGGGAATGGCTACACCTTC.

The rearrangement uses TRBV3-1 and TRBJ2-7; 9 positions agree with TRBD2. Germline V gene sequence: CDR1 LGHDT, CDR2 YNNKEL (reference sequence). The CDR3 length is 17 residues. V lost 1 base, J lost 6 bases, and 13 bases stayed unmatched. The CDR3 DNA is TGTGCCAGCAGCCAAGCGGCGGATAGCGGGGGCCCCTCCGAGCAGTACTTC. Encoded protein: CASSQAADSGGPSEQYF.

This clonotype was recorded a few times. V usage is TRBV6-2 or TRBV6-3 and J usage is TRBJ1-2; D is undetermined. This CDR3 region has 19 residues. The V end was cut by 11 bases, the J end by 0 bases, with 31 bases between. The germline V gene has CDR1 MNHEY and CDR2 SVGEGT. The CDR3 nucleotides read TGTGCCTCCGATTCGGGCGATACGTTAACCGACCAAGCTAACTATGGCTACACCTTC. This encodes CASDSGDTLTDQANYGYTF.

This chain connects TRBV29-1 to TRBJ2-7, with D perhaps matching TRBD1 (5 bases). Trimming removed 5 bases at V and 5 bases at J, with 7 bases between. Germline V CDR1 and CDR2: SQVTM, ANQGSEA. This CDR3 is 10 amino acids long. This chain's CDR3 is CSVTGDEQYF. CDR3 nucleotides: TGCAGCGTTACAGGAGACGAGCAGTACTTC.

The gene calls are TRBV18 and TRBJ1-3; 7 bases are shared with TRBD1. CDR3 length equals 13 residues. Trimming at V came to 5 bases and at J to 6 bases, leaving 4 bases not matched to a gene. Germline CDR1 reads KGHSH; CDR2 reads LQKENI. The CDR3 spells CASSEGQKNTIYF. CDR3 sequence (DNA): TGTGCCAGCTCAGAGGGACAGAAAAACACCATATATTTT.

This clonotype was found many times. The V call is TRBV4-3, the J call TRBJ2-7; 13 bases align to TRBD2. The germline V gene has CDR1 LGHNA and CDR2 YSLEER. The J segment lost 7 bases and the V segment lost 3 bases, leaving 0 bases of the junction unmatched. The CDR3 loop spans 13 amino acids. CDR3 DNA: TGCGCCAGCAGCCAGGGACTAGCGGGGGAGCAGTACTTC. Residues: CASSQGLAGEQYF.

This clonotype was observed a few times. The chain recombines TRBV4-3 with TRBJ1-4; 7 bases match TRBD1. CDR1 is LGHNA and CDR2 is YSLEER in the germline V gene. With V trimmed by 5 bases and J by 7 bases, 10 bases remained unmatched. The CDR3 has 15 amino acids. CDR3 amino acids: CASSSTTGWGEKLFF. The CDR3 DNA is TGCGCCAGCAGCTCGACGACAGGGTGGGGTGAAAAACTGTTTTTT.

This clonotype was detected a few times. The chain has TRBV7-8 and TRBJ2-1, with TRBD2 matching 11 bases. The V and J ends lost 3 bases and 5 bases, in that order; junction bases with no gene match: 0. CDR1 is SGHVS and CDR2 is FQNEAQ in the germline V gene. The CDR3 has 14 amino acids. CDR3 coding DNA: TGTGCCAGCAGCTTGGGACTAGCGGACAATGAGCAGTTCTTC. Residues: CASSLGLADNEQFF.

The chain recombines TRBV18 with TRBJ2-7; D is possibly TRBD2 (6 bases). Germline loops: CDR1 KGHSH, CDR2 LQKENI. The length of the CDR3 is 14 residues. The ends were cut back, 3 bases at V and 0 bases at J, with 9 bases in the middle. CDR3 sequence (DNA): TGTGCCAGCTCACCGGGACTCAGCTCCTACGAGCAGTACGTC. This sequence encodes CASSPGLSSYEQYV.

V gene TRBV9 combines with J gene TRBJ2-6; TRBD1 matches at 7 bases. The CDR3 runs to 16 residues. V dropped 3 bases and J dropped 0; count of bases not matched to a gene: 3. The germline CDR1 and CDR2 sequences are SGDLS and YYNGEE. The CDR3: CASSARDSSGANVLTF. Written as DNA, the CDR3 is TGTGCCAGCAGCGCCCGGGACAGCTCTGGGGCCAACGTCCTGACTTTC.